Shown below are 31 T cell receptor beta chains from a single sample sequenced in a study of T-cell memory formation after mild COVID-19. MiXCR was run by TCRdb on the 5' RACE reads, yielding one entry per CDR3 protein. The sample lists some 300,000 distinct CDR3 sequences; roughly 19% were seen once. Sequencing used PBMCs or a T cell subset sorted from them (not recorded which). The receptors derive from a man aged 18 to 30 who had mild COVID-19 (a few samples of this study predate the infection). Cell type and time point are not known.

The chain links TRBV30 to TRBJ1-2; tentative D call: TRBD1 (6 bases). In germline, CDR1 is GTSNPN, CDR2 SVGIG (reference sequence). The V and J ends lost 4 bases and 2 bases respectively, with 8 bases between them. This CDR3 region has 12 residues. CDR3 amino acids: CAWTQGNYGYTF. The DNA of the CDR3 is TGTGCCTGGACGCAGGGGAACTATGGCTACACCTTC. Variable domain in full (rest from reference TRBV30 and TRBJ1-2): SQTIHQWPATLVQPVGSPLSLECTVEGTSNPNLYWYRQAAGRGLQLLFYSVGIGQISSEVPQNLSASRPQDRQFILSSKKLLLSDSGFYLCAWTQGNYGYTFGSGTRLTVV.

The genes are TRBV3-1 and TRBJ1-1; 10 bases fit TRBD1. Germline CDR1 reads LGHDT; CDR2 reads YNNKEL (reference sequence). This CDR3 region has 17 residues. V gave up 1 base and J gave up 1 base; unmatched junction bases: 6. The CDR3 region is CASSQGQGAHRNTEAFF. The CDR3 DNA follows: TGTGCCAGCAGCCAAGGACAGGGGGCGCATCGGAACACTGAAGCTTTCTTT.

This chain joins TRBV19 and TRBJ2-7; D is undetermined. The CDR3 covers 14 residues. V was clipped by 3 bases and J by 3 bases, with 12 bases between them. From germline, CDR1 is LNHDA and CDR2 SQIVND (reference sequence). CDR3 DNA: TGTGCCAGTAGTATTGGCAGTTTGGGCTACGAGCAGTACTTC. As protein: CASSIGSLGYEQYF.

CDR3 amino acids: CASSSPGGTGVGTDTQYF. CDR3 DNA: TGTGCCAGCAGCTCCCCGGGGGGGACAGGGGTCGGCACAGATACGCAGTATTTT. The V call is TRBV7-2, the J call TRBJ2-3; TRBD1 aligns across 10 bases. V was pared by 4 bases and J by 1 base, with 11 bases of the junction left unmatched. The CDR3 sequence is 18 residues long. CDR1 SGHTA and CDR2 FQGNSA come from the germline V gene.

This clonotype was found a few times. The chain combines TRBV7-2 with TRBJ1-5, with 7 bases matching TRBD1. The junction had 6 bases not matched to a gene; V was cut back by 5 bases and J by 2 bases. Germline loops: CDR1 SGHTA, CDR2 FQGNSA. The CDR3 length is 15 residues. The CDR3 coding sequence is TGTGCCAGCAGCCCAGGGGGGGGCGGCAATCAGCCCCAGCATTTT. It codes for CASSPGGGGNQPQHF. The full variable domain, with the rest looked up from reference TRBV7-2 and TRBJ1-5, is GAGVSQSPSNKVTEKGKDVELRCDPISGHTALYWYRQSLGQGLEFLIYFQGNSAPDKSGLPSDRFSAERTGGSVSTLTIQRTQQEDSAVYLCASSPGGGGNQPQHFGDGTRLSIL.

The chain combines TRBV20-1 with TRBJ1-2, with D possibly being TRBD1 (5 bases). Per germline, CDR1 DFQATT and CDR2 SNEGSKA (reference sequence). V shed 0 bases and J shed 0 bases, with 5 bases lying between them. The CDR3 is made up of 13 amino acids. In DNA, the CDR3 is TGCAGTGCTAGAGAGGGGCCTAACTATGGCTACACCTTC. This gives the protein CSAREGPNYGYTF.

The chain joins TRBV20-1 to TRBJ2-1; 9 nucleotides align to TRBD2. Trimming cost V 6 bases and J 6 bases; bases outside gene matches: 9. CDR1 is DFQATT, CDR2 SNEGSKA, per germline (reference sequence). This CDR3 contains 14 residues. The CDR3 nucleotides read TGCAGTGCCCCCGGACTAGCGTTCGTCAATGAGCAGTTCTTC. Translation: CSAPGLAFVNEQFF.

A few counts support this clonotype. V is TRBV12-3 or TRBV12-4 and J is TRBJ1-1, with D tentatively TRBD1 (5 bases). This CDR3 has 15 residues. V lost 2 bases and J 0 bases, leaving 10 bases between the germline ends. DNA of the CDR3: TGTGCCAGCAGTTTACGGGCAGGGATGAACACTGAAGCTTTCTTT. Translation: CASSLRAGMNTEAFF.

This chain connects TRBV6-4 to TRBJ1-1, with 10 bases fitting TRBD1. J lost 11 bases, V lost 0 bases, and 9 bases had no gene match. CDR3 length: 15 amino acids. Per germline, CDR1 MRHNA and CDR2 SNTAGT. CDR3 loop: CASSDSSGTGVKAFF. The CDR3 DNA follows: TGTGCCAGCAGTGACTCGAGCGGGACAGGGGTAAAGGCTTTCTTT.

In this sample, this clonotype turned up many times. The V call is TRBV4-1, the J call TRBJ2-1; D may be TRBD1 (5 bases). Per germline, CDR1 MGHRA and CDR2 YSYEKL. CDR3 length: 16 residues. Trimming removed 1 base at V and 3 bases at J, with 13 bases between. CDR3 amino acids: CASSQVFRRGYNEQFF. The CDR3 coding sequence is TGCGCCAGCAGCCAAGTCTTTAGAAGGGGCTACAATGAGCAGTTCTTC.

This clonotype has just a few counts. CDR3 bases: TGCAGCGTTGTCCGGCACCTCAACACTGAAGCTTTCTTT. Translation gives CSVVRHLNTEAFF. The rearrangement links TRBV29-1 to TRBJ1-1; the D is unclear. The CDR3 totals 13 residues. Germline CDR1 SQVTM, CDR2 ANQGSEA. With 4 bases removed from V and 2 bases from J, the gap between germline ends came to 11 bases.

This clonotype was observed a handful of times. The chain's CDR3 is CASSDLYQETQYF. CDR3 in DNA: TGCGCCAGCAGCGATCTATACCAAGAGACCCAGTACTTC. The chain uses TRBV5-1 and TRBJ2-5; D gene uncertain. There are 13 residues in the CDR3. Germline CDR1 and CDR2: SGHRS and YFSETQ. With 4 bases removed from V and 0 bases from J, the gap between germline ends came to 7 bases.

This chain connects TRBV7-9 to TRBJ1-2, with TRBD1 matching over 10 bases. CDR1 and CDR2 from the germline V gene are SEHNR and FQNEAQ (reference sequence). The length of the CDR3 is 17 residues. V lost 3 bases to trimming and J lost 7 bases; unmatched junction nucleotides: 14. The CDR3 DNA reads as TGTGCCAGCAGCTTCGGCGATGACCGGGACAGGGGATTTGGCTACACCTTC. Translated: CASSFGDDRDRGFGYTF. Drawing the rest from reference TRBV7-9 and TRBJ1-2, the complete variable domain is DTGVSQNPRHKITKRGQNVTFRCDPISEHNRLYWYRQTLGQGPEFLTYFQNEAQLEKSRLLSDRFSAERPKGSFSTLEIQRTEQGDSAMYLCASSFGDDRDRGFGYTFGSGTRLTVV.

This clonotype was found a few times. J is TRBJ2-7 and V is TRBV20-1; D remains unclear. The V gene lost 0 bases and the J gene lost 2 bases, with 11 bases spanning the gap. The CDR3 is 14 residues long. Germline CDR1 is DFQATT and CDR2 is SNEGSKA (reference sequence). The CDR3 region has the DNA TGCAGTGCTAGAGATGAAATTAACCCCTACGAGCAGTACTTC. Amino acid sequence: CSARDEINPYEQYF.

This clonotype appeared a few times. This chain connects TRBV3-1 to TRBJ2-3, with D unclear. The germline V gene has CDR1 LGHDT and CDR2 YNNKEL (reference sequence). The CDR3 runs 15 residues. Trimming cost V 0 bases and J 4 bases, with 11 bases left between them. The CDR3 spells CASSQDLQVADTQYF. In nucleotides, the CDR3 is TGTGCCAGCAGCCAAGATCTCCAGGTGGCAGATACGCAGTATTTT.

The rearrangement joins TRBV4-1 to TRBJ1-5; D is unresolved. CDR3 length: 13 residues. Germline assignment: CDR1 MGHRA and CDR2 YSYEKL. Trimming removed 1 base from V and 7 bases from J, with 8 bases in between. CDR3 DNA sequence: TGCGCCAGCAGCCAAGTCCCGGCACAGCCCCAGCATTTT. It codes for CASSQVPAQPQHF.

The CDR3 nucleotides read TGTGCCAGCAGTGGACTAGCGGGGACGACAGATACGCAGTATTTT. Translation: CASSGLAGTTDTQYF. This chain joins TRBV12-3 or TRBV12-4 and TRBJ2-3; 12 bases map to TRBD2. The CDR3 is 15 residues long. V lost 5 bases, J lost 3 bases, and 3 bases stayed unmatched.

The J gene is TRBJ2-5, the V gene TRBV5-1; TRBD2 matches at 7 bases. This CDR3 region has 15 residues. V shed 4 bases and J 4 bases; nucleotides not matched to a gene: 10. Germline V lookup: CDR1 SGHRS, CDR2 YFSETQ. The CDR3 region has the DNA TGCGCCAGCAGCCCGGGAGCGGGGAAGGGAGAGACCCAGTACTTC. Protein product: CASSPGAGKGETQYF.

There are many counts of this clonotype. The V call is TRBV12-3 or TRBV12-4, the J call TRBJ1-4; tentatively, D is TRBD1 (6 bases). The CDR3 has 15 residues. V gave up 6 bases and J gave up 7 bases, with 18 bases separating them. Written as DNA, the CDR3 is TGTGCCAGCAGATCACCCCGGGGGCACGGTGAAAAACTGTTTTTT. It codes for CASRSPRGHGEKLFF.

The rearrangement joins TRBV12-3 or TRBV12-4 to TRBJ2-5; D remains ambiguous. This CDR3 is 12 amino acids long. V was shortened by 5 bases and J by 0 bases, with 4 bases between the two germline ends. CDR3 in DNA: TGTGCCAGCAGTAAAAACCAAGAGACCCAGTACTTC. Its translation: CASSKNQETQYF.

This clonotype was found many times. This chain joins TRBV29-1 and TRBJ1-2, with a weak D call TRBD1 (5 bases). V dropped 2 bases and J dropped 8 bases, with 21 bases sitting between them. The CDR3 spans 15 residues. Per germline, CDR1 SQVTM and CDR2 ANQGSEA. The CDR3 DNA is TGCAGCGTTGAATTTGGGAGTGGGACCGGAGGGGGCTACACCTTC. Protein: CSVEFGSGTGGGYTF.

This sequence joins TRBV7-3 and TRBJ1-1, with no clear D. This CDR3 contains 13 residues. Germline values: CDR1 SGHTA, CDR2 FQGTGA. V lost 3 bases and J 0 bases, leaving 5 bases between the germline ends. The CDR3 coding sequence is TGTGCCAGCAGCTTTACAGTGAACACTGAAGCTTTCTTT. Encoded protein: CASSFTVNTEAFF.

J is TRBJ2-1 and V is TRBV4-1; either TRBD1 or TRBD2 may supply D (6 bases each). Germline V CDR1 and CDR2: MGHRA, YSYEKL. Trimming took 1 base from V and 4 from J, leaving 17 bases between them. This CDR3 is 17 amino acids long. CDR3 protein: CASSQGEGGGLYNEQFF. The CDR3, as DNA: TGCGCCAGCAGCCAAGGAGAAGGGGGTGGACTATACAATGAGCAGTTCTTC.

The chain recombines TRBV4-1 with TRBJ2-2; D unresolved. The CDR3 consists of 16 residues. V was pared by 0 bases and J by 0 bases, with 8 bases between. Germline V gene lookup returns CDR1 MGHRA and CDR2 YSYEKL. CDR3 sequence: CASSQEGATNTGELFF. DNA of the CDR3: TGCGCCAGCAGCCAAGAAGGTGCCACGAACACCGGGGAGCTGTTTTTT.

This clonotype was counted ten times or more. The V gene is TRBV6-6, the J gene TRBJ2-4; D is tentatively TRBD1 or TRBD2 (5 bases each). Germline CDR1 and CDR2: MNHNY and SVGAGI (reference sequence). This CDR3 is built from 17 residues. V lost 4 bases and J 6 bases, leaving 22 bases between the germline ends. CDR3 protein: CASSSHPGPATGNIQYF. The DNA for the CDR3 is TGTGCCAGCAGTTCCCACCCGGGGCCGGCCACCGGAAACATTCAGTACTTC.

The gene calls are TRBV4-2 and TRBJ2-5, with 12 nucleotides matching TRBD2. CDR3 length: 16 residues. V dropped 3 bases and J dropped 5; count of bases not matched to a gene: 7. The germline CDR1 and CDR2 sequences are LGHNA and YNFKEQ. The CDR3 spells CASSQATSGGGETQYF. The DNA for the CDR3 is TGTGCCAGCAGCCAGGCGACTAGCGGGGGAGGGGAGACCCAGTACTTC.

This clonotype has just a few counts. V gene TRBV28 combines with J gene TRBJ2-2; D uncertain. Deletions cut 7 bases from V and 5 bases from J, with 8 bases between. This CDR3 comprises 12 residues. Germline V gives CDR1 MDHEN, CDR2 SYDVKM. CDR3 loop: CASTRQTGELFF. The DNA of the CDR3 is TGTGCCAGCACACGACAAACCGGGGAGCTGTTTTTT.

This clonotype was counted a few times. The V gene is TRBV9, the J gene TRBJ2-2; weak D call: TRBD2 (6 bases). This CDR3 contains 16 residues. Deletions cut 3 bases from V and 3 bases from J, with 15 bases between. Germline V lookup: CDR1 SGDLS, CDR2 YYNGEE. The CDR3 DNA sequence: TGTGCCAGCAGCGGGACTCTTAGGAGGGACACCGGGGAGCTGTTTTTT. It encodes CASSGTLRRDTGELFF.

The rearrangement joins TRBV18 to TRBJ1-2, with D perhaps matching TRBD1 (5 bases). V lost 4 bases and J 0 bases, leaving 15 bases between the germline ends. The CDR3 spans 16 residues. The germline V gene encodes CDR1 KGHSH and CDR2 LQKENI. The CDR3 nucleotides are TGTGCCAGCTCACGATCAGACAGTTCTTCTAACTATGGCTACACCTTC. This gives the protein CASSRSDSSSNYGYTF.

This clonotype was counted only a few times. The rearrangement links TRBV7-2 to TRBJ2-2; D gene uncertain. V was cut by 5 bases and J by 5 bases, with 9 bases left in between. CDR1 is SGHTA, CDR2 FQGNSA, per germline. This CDR3 has 13 amino acids. The CDR3 is CASSGPRTGELFF. CDR3 DNA: TGTGCCAGCAGCGGGCCCAGGACCGGGGAGCTGTTTTTT.

This clonotype occurred a few times. The chain employs TRBV6-5 and TRBJ2-1; a possible D gene is TRBD2 (7 bases). CDR1 and CDR2 (germline): MNHEY, SVGAGI. Deletions cut 2 bases from V and 3 bases from J, with 11 bases between. The CDR3 is 15 residues long. DNA of the CDR3: TGTGCCAGCAGTTACAAGGGGGGGGGCTACAATGAGCAGTTCTTC. It translates to CASSYKGGGYNEQFF.